Listed below are T cell receptor beta chains from one sample, sequenced in a study of beta chain features in type 1 diabetes. The assay was immunoSEQ multiplex PCR, and TCRdb's table has in-frame clones only and misses some. This repertoire shows about 900,000 clones, roughly 17% found once; its top ten account for about 0.025%. The sequencing sample was made of naive CD4+ T cells from blood. The receptors were sampled from a woman younger than 35 in good health. The CDR3 runs from the conserved cysteine through the conserved F or W. A D gene is named only where the DNA matches it firmly. Not all rows give a size; the values are once, few, many and, for expanded clones, a class.

V gene	D gene	J gene	clone size	CDR3 protein	CDR3 DNA
TRBV15	NA	TRBJ2-1	NA	CATRGGGRNEQFF	TGTGCCACCCGGGGAGGGGGCAGGAATGAGCAGTTCTTC
TRBV2	NA	TRBJ2-3	few	CASRVGTQYF	TGTGCCAGCAGGGTCGGTACGCAGTATTTT
TRBV6-5	NA	TRBJ1-1	NA	CASSYLDRTPKAFF	TGTGCCAGCAGTTACCTCGACAGGACACCTAAAGCTTTCTTT
TRBV7-8	NA	TRBJ2-7	few	CASSERVGVLTYEQYF	TGTGCCAGCAGCGAGAGAGTGGGCGTACTTACTTACGAGCAGTACTTC
TRBV9	NA	TRBJ1-3	NA	CASSVASPVSGNTIYF	TGTGCCAGCAGCGTAGCTTCGCCAGTCTCTGGAAACACCATATATTTT
TRBV7-9	NA	TRBJ1-3	few	CASSILTGRGNTIYF	TGTGCCAGCAGCATCCTGACAGGACGTGGAAACACCATATATTTT
TRBV7-6	TRBD2	TRBJ2-2	NA	CASSLEPSGRFRTGELFF	TGTGCCAGCAGCTTAGAGCCTAGCGGGAGGTTTCGCACCGGGGAGCTGTTTTTT
TRBV19	NA	TRBJ2-3	NA	CASSIGSHTQYF	TGTGCCAGTAGTATAGGGTCCCATACGCAGTATTTT
TRBV7-8	NA	TRBJ2-7	NA	CASSTRSGDIYEQYF	TGTGCCAGCAGCACCCGGTCTGGTGACATCTACGAGCAGTACTTC
TRBV9	NA	TRBJ1-5	few	CASSQEGQPQHF	TGTGCCAGCAGCCAAGAGGGGCAGCCCCAGCATTTT
TRBV28	TRBD1	TRBJ2-1	few	CASSRVRQGHSNEQFF	TGTGCCAGCAGCCGCGTCAGACAGGGACACTCCAATGAGCAGTTCTTC
TRBV18	TRBD2	TRBJ2-7	few	CASSPQGLAGGIYEQYF	TGTGCCAGCTCACCCCAGGGACTAGCGGGAGGTATCTACGAGCAGTACTTC
TRBV7-9	NA	TRBJ2-1	few	CASSRWQRREYNEQFF	TGTGCCAGCAGCCGGTGGCAGCGCAGAGAATACAATGAGCAGTTCTTC
TRBV6-6	NA	TRBJ2-2	NA	CASRRGGTFTGELFF	TGTGCCAGCAGAAGGGGCGGGACATTCACCGGGGAGCTGTTTTTT
TRBV5-4	NA	TRBJ2-1	few	CASSLPNNEQFF	TGTGCCAGCAGCTTGCCGAACAATGAGCAGTTCTTC
TRBV29-1	NA	TRBJ2-3	NA	CSGKRSSTDTQYF	TGCAGCGGTAAGCGGTCTAGCACAGATACGCAGTATTTT
TRBV4-3	TRBD2	TRBJ2-1	few	CASSPALSGSSYNEQFF	TGCGCCAGCAGCCCCGCCCTGAGCGGGAGTTCCTACAATGAGCAGTTCTTC
TRBV7-2	NA	TRBJ2-1	NA	CASSQGPLSYNEQFF	TGTGCCAGCAGCCAGGGACCACTCTCCTACAATGAGCAGTTCTTC
TRBV4-2	TRBD2	TRBJ2-1	NA	CASSQALAGEQFF	TGTGCCAGCAGCCAAGCCTTAGCGGGTGAGCAGTTCTTC
TRBV6-1	TRBD1	TRBJ1-4	NA	CASSGVGTAVFF	TGTGCCAGCAGTGGAGTTGGGACAGCGGTGTTTTTT
TRBV7-6	NA	TRBJ2-5	NA	CASSLVERPQETQYF	TGTGCCAGCAGCTTAGTGGAACGACCGCAAGAGACCCAGTACTTC
TRBV11-2	NA	TRBJ1-2	NA	CASSPDGYTF	TGTGCCAGCAGCCCCGATGGCTACACCTTC
TRBV6-5	NA	TRBJ2-1	NA	CASSYSRGATRNEQFF	TGTGCCAGCAGTTACTCTCGAGGAGCCACGAGGAATGAGCAGTTCTTC
TRBV2	NA	TRBJ2-5	NA	CASSEKEEETQYF	TGTGCCAGCAGTGAGAAGGAGGAAGAGACCCAGTACTTC
TRBV7-2	NA	TRBJ2-6	few	CASSLEVPGAGANVLTF	TGTGCCAGCAGCTTAGAAGTACCAGGGGCCGGGGCCAACGTCCTGACTTTC
TRBV4-2	NA	TRBJ1-1	NA	CASSQGQGENTEAFF	TGTGCCAGCAGCCAAGGCCAGGGTGAGAACACTGAAGCTTTCTTT
TRBV18	TRBD1	TRBJ1-4	NA	CASSPSSTGGEKLFF	TGTGCCAGCTCACCATCTTCGACAGGGGGAGAAAAACTGTTTTTT
TRBV4-3	NA	TRBJ1-1	few	CASSQGQTLSTEAFF	TGCGCCAGCAGCCAAGGTCAGACCCTAAGCACTGAAGCTTTCTTT
TRBV5-1	NA	TRBJ2-7	NA	CASSPDSDEQYF	TGCGCCAGCAGCCCGGACAGCGACGAGCAGTACTTC
TRBV7-2	NA	TRBJ2-7	NA	CASSLYPGLSSSYEQYF	TGTGCCAGCAGCTTATACCCCGGACTGTCCAGCTCCTACGAGCAGTACTTC
TRBV29-1	TRBD2	TRBJ2-4	NA	CSAWTSTMGIQYF	TGCAGCGCCTGGACTAGTACTATGGGCATTCAGTACTTC
TRBV27	NA	TRBJ2-7	few	CASSNTYEQYF	TGTGCCAGCAGCAATACCTACGAGCAGTACTTC
TRBV2	NA	TRBJ1-4	few	CASSAPLTREKLFF	TGTGCCAGCAGTGCTCCCCTGACGAGGGAAAAACTGTTTTTT
TRBV4-1	TRBD2	TRBJ2-1	few	CASSVTGTSGAYNEQFF	TGCGCCAGCAGCGTTACCGGGACTAGCGGGGCCTACAATGAGCAGTTCTTC
TRBV4-1	NA	TRBJ1-4	few	CASSSRYWRGGDNEKLFF	TGCGCCAGCAGCTCGCGCTATTGGAGGGGCGGCGATAATGAAAAACTGTTTTTT
TRBV6-1	NA	TRBJ2-4	NA	CASSPAGFDKNIQYF	TGTGCCAGCAGCCCCGCGGGATTCGACAAAAACATTCAGTACTTC
TRBV20-1	NA	TRBJ2-3	NA	CSALVEYTQYF	TGCAGTGCCCTAGTGGAATACACGCAGTATTTT
TRBV11-2	NA	TRBJ2-2	NA	CASSKRTTGELFF	TGTGCCAGCAGCAAACGGACCACCGGGGAGCTGTTTTTT
TRBV11-3	TRBD1	TRBJ2-3	few	CASSSGQGPDTQYF	TGTGCCAGCAGCTCTGGACAGGGGCCAGATACGCAGTATTTT
TRBV5-1	NA	TRBJ2-5	NA	CASSLASVQSGTQYF	TGCGCCAGCAGCTTGGCCTCAGTACAGTCGGGGACCCAGTACTTC
TRBV7-3	TRBD2	TRBJ2-1	few	CASSQTSGSYNEQFF	TGTGCCAGCAGCCAGACTAGCGGGAGCTACAATGAGCAGTTCTTC